This T cell receptor (beta chain) was recorded in a study of blood T cell repertoires in COVID-19. CDR3 length equals 18 residues. V was trimmed by 4 bases and J by 0 bases, leaving 22 bases between them. Germline V lookup: CDR1 SGHKS, CDR2 YYEKEE (reference sequence). The protocol was immunoSEQ multiplex PCR, while the TCRdb copy is restricted to in-frame clones and leaves out a portion. The sample lists just over 85,000 clones; approximately 90% were seen once. The TCR comes from a middle-aged man with acute or convalescent COVID-19. Sequencing input: peripheral blood. The chain links TRBV5-5 to TRBJ1-1; the D gene is possibly TRBD1 (5 bases). The CDR3 nucleotides read TGTGCCAGCAGCCTGCTTATCGGAATGGGCAGGGTGAACACTGAAGCTTTCTTT. Its translation is CASSLLIGMGRVNTEAFF.